The entry below gives a single T cell receptor beta chain sequence along with its context. Its matching antigen is unknown. The CDR3 extends over 17 amino acids. Germline V gives CDR1 LGHDT, CDR2 YNNKEL (reference sequence). J was trimmed by 3 bases and V by 0 bases; bases with no gene match: 5. A library of TCRbeta sequences, prepared with unique molecular identifiers, was generated. MiXCR, run by TCRdb on the PCR reads, gives a single entry per CDR3 protein. The sample holds about 50,000 distinct CDR3 sequences, about 5% seen once. The sample comes from a study of T-cell reconstitution after alpha-beta-depleted transplantation in children. Study outcomes and limitations: A year post-transplant, T-cell counts and diversity derived mostly from newly produced T cells. Recipient T cells and thymic progenitors that survived gave rise to the high TCRbeta diversity observed at day 60 in some patients.

This TCR was recovered from a female patient aged 2-9 years who had a stem cell transplant for aplastic anemia, so the T cells may come from the graft donor. The specimen comprised PBMCs, mostly from graft donor cells, sampled 60 days after TCRalphabeta/CD19-depleted stem cell transplant. V usage is TRBV3-1 and J usage is TRBJ2-3; TRBD1 aligns across 11 bases. The CDR3 sequence: CASSQDVGQGATDTQYF. The CDR3 DNA reads TGTGCCAGCAGCCAAGATGTAGGACAGGGGGCTACAGATACGCAGTATTTT.